The 3 T cell receptor beta chains below were found in one sample sequenced in a study of sequential checkpoint blockade in melanoma. Specified treatment: randomized to nivolumab then ipilimumab (arm A) or the reverse (arm B). The protocol was immunoSEQ multiplex PCR, while the TCRdb copy is restricted to in-frame clones and leaves out a portion. In the table there are 15,000 to 20,000 clones, around 70% of which are singletons. This sample comprised CD8+ T cells sorted from blood (inferred from file names), obtained from a patient given nivolumab and ipilimumab in sequence. The receptors derive from a human donor with melanoma.

The V gene is TRBV11-3, the J gene TRBJ1-2; 7 bases agree with TRBD1. Germline V CDR1 and CDR2: SGHNT, YENEEA. V shed 0 bases and J 7 bases; nucleotides not matched to a gene: 11. This CDR3 has 16 amino acids. The CDR3 DNA reads TGTGCCAGCAGCTTAGATCTAGAGACAGGGCGGAGTGGCTACACCTTC. Amino acid sequence: CASSLDLETGRSGYTF. The whole variable domain, remainder taken from reference TRBV11-3 and TRBJ1-2, is EAGVVQSPRYKIIEKKQPVAFWCNPISGHNTLYWYLQNLGQGPELLIRYENEEAVDDSQLPKDRFSAERLKGVDSTLKIQPAELGDSAVYLCASSLDLETGRSGYTFGSGTRLTVV.

V is TRBV5-6 and J is TRBJ1-2; 12 bases are shared with TRBD1. Germline trimming cut 7 bases from V and 6 bases from J; bases unmatched to any gene: 1. CDR1 is SGHDT and CDR2 is YYEEEE in the germline V gene. The CDR3 has 12 amino acids. The CDR3 nucleotides are TGTGCCAGCGGGACAGGGGGCAATGGCTACACCTTC. Translated, it gives CASGTGGNGYTF.

The chain's CDR3 is CATIGRATYEQYF. The CDR3 coding sequence is TGTGCCACCATTGGGCGGGCCACCTACGAGCAGTACTTC. This sequence joins TRBV6-1 and TRBJ2-7; D might be TRBD2 (5 bases). CDR3 length equals 13 residues. V gave up 10 bases and J gave up 2 bases, with 15 bases separating them. The V gene's germline CDR1 is MNHNS and CDR2 SASEGT.